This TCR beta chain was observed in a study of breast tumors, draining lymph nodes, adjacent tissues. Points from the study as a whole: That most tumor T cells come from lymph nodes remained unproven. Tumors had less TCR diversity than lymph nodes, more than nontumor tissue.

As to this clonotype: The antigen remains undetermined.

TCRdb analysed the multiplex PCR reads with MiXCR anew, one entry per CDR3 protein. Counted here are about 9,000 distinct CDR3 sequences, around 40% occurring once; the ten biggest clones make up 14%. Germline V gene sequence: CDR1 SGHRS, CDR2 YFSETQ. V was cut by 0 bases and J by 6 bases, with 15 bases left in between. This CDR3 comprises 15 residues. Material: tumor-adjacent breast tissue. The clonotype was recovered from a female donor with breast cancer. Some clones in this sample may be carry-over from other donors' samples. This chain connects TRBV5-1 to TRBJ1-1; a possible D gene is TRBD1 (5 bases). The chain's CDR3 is CASSLGLGPGAEAFF. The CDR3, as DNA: TGCGCCAGCAGCTTGGGTCTGGGGCCTGGGGCTGAAGCTTTCTTT.